Shown below are 5 T cell receptor beta chains from a single sample sequenced in a study of CD8 T cells in ankylosing spondylitis. MiXCR, applied by TCRdb to the 5' RACE reads, yields one record per CDR3 protein. The table lists 250,000 or so distinct CDR3 sequences, roughly a quarter of them singletons. Material: blood, either unsorted or a sorted T cell fraction (not recorded which). These receptors originate from a male donor with ankylosing spondylitis or in good health (not recorded which).

The chain joins TRBV20-1 to TRBJ2-4; D remains ambiguous. Trimming left V 2 bases short and J 0 bases short, with 5 bases between. Germline CDR1 DFQATT, CDR2 SNEGSKA (reference sequence). The CDR3 is made up of 13 amino acids. The CDR3 DNA follows: TGCAGTGCTAGACAGACAGCCAAAAACATTCAGTACTTC. It translates to CSARQTAKNIQYF.

This clonotype has ten or more counts. The rearrangement joins TRBV2 to TRBJ2-3; the D gene is possibly TRBD2 (5 bases). Trimming shortened V by 6 bases and J by 4 bases, and 17 bases separated the two germline ends. The CDR3 has 15 residues. Germline CDR1 SNHLY, CDR2 FYNNEI. CDR3 sequence (DNA): TGTGCCAGCAGCGCTCTAGCCGAGGGAGCAGATACGCAGTATTTT. This codes for CASSALAEGADTQYF.

This clonotype was detected many times. V gene TRBV20-1 combines with J gene TRBJ1-1; D remains ambiguous. V was clipped by 0 bases and J by 1 base, with 9 bases between them. Germline values: CDR1 DFQATT, CDR2 SNEGSKA (reference sequence). The CDR3 has 14 residues. CDR3 bases: TGCAGTGCTAGAGATCGGCAGACGAACACTGAAGCTTTCTTT. Its protein is CSARDRQTNTEAFF.

This clonotype appeared a few times. V gene TRBV6-5 combines with J gene TRBJ1-6; D remains unclear. The V end was cut by 6 bases, the J end by 16 bases, with 16 bases between. Germline-derived CDR1 and CDR2 are MNHEY and SVGAGI. The CDR3 consists of 12 residues. CDR3 sequence (DNA): TGTGCCAGCAGCCCCCGGACGGGAGGTCTCCACTTT. Amino acid sequence: CASSPRTGGLHF.

This chain connects TRBV20-1 to TRBJ2-7, with a tentative D call TRBD1 (6 bases). Germline assignment: CDR1 DFQATT and CDR2 SNEGSKA (reference sequence). The CDR3 contains 14 residues. Trimming took off 4 bases at V and 0 bases at J, with 13 bases between the two ends. The CDR3 sequence is CSATRDRSSYEQYF. The DNA of the CDR3 is TGCAGTGCTACCCGAGACAGGTCCTCCTACGAGCAGTACTTC.